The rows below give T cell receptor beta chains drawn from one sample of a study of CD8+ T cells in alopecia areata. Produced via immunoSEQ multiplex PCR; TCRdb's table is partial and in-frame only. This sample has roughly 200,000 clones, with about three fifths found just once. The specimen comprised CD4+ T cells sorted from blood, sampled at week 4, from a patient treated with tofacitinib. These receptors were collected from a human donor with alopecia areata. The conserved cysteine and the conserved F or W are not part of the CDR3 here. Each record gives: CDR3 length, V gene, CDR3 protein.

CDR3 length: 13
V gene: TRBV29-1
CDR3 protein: SVEFRLRGNTEAF

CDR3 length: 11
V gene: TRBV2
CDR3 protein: ASREQGDQPQH

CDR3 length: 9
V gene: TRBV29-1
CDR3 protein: SVQLGETQY

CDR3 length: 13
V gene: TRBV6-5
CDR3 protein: ASSRDRGPSYEQY

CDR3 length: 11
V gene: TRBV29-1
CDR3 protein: SVRSGVTGELF

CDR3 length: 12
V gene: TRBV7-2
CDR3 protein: ASSPRGGGYEQY

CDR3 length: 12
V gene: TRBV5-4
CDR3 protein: ASSWGQNTGELF

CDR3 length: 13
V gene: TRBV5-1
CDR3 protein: ASSPGAGDTGELF

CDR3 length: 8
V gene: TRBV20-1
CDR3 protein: SAGGGGYT

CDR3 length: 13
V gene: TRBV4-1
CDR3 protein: ASSLQWEGKRGYT

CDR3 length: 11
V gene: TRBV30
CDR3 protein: AWSAGNRYEQY

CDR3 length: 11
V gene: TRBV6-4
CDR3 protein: ASSDSGTGALY

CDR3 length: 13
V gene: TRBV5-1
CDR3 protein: ASSLEGVSNQPQH

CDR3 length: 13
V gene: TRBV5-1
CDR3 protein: ASSWGQAEGSPLH

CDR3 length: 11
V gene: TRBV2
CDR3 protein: ASRSRGTGELF

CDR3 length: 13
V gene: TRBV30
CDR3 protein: AWSSGLTGTYGYT

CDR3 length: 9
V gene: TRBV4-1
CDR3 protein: ASSHNEKLF

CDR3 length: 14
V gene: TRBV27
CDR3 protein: ASSLYGQGREGEQF